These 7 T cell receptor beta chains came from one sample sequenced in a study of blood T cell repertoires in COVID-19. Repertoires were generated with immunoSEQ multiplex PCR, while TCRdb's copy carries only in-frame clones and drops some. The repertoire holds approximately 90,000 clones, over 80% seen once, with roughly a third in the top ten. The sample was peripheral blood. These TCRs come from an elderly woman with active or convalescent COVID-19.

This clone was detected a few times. The CDR3, as DNA: TGTGCCAGCAGCGGACAGCCAACTAATGAAAAACTGTTTTTT. This codes for CASSGQPTNEKLFF. The chain couples TRBV7-9 to TRBJ1-4; maybe TRBD1 (6 bases). V shed 5 bases and J shed 0 bases, with 7 bases lying between them. This CDR3 has 14 residues. Germline lookup yields CDR1 SEHNR and CDR2 FQNEAQ (reference sequence).

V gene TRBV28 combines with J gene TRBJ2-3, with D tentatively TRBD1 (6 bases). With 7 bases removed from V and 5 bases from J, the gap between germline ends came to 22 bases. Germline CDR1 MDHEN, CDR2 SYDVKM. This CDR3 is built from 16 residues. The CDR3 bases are TGTGCCAGCACGTTGACCCCCGGGACAACGATAGATACGCAGTATTTT. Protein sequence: CASTLTPGTTIDTQYF.

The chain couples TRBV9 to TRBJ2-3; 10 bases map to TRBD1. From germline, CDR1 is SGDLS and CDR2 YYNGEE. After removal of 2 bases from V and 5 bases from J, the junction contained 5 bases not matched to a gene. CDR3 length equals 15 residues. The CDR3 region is CASSVGTGVLDTQYF. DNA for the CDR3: TGTGCCAGCAGCGTTGGGACAGGGGTTCTAGATACGCAGTATTTT.

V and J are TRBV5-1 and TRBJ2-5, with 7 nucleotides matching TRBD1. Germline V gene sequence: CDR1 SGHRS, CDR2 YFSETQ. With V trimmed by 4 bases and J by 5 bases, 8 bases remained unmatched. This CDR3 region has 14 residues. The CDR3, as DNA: TGCGCCAGCAGCCCTCTAAGACAGGGCGAGACCCAGTACTTC. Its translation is CASSPLRQGETQYF.

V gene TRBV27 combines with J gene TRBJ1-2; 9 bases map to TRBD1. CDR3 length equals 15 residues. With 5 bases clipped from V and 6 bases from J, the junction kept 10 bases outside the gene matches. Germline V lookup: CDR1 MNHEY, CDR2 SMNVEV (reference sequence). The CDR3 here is CASSRDRVALDGYTF. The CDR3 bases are TGTGCCAGCAGTCGGGACAGGGTGGCACTGGATGGCTACACCTTC.

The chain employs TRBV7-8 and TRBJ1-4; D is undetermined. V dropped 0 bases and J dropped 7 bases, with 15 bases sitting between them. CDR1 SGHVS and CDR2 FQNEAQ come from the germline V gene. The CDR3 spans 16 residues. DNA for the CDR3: TGTGCCAGCAGCTTAGCGACCGGGATTCTGGGTGAAAAACTGTTTTTT. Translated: CASSLATGILGEKLFF.

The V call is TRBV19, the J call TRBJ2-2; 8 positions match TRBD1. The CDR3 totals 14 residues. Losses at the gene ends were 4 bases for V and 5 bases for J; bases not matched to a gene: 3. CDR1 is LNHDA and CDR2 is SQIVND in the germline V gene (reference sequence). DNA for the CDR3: TGTGCCAGTAGTAACAGGGGGGATACCGGGGAGCTGTTTTTT. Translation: CASSNRGDTGELFF.